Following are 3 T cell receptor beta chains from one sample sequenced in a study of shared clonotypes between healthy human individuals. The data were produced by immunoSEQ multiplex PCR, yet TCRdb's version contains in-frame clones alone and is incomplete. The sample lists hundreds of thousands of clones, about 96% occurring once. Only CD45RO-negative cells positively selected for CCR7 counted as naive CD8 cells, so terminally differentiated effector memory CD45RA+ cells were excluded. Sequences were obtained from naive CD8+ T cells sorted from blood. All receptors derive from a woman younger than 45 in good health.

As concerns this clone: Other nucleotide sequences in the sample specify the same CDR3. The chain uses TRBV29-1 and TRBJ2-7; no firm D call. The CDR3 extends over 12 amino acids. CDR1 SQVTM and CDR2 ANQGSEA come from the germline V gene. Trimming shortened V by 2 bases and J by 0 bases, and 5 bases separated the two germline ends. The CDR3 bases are TGCAGCGTTGAACTGGGCTCCTACGAGCAGTACTTC. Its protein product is CSVELGSYEQYF.

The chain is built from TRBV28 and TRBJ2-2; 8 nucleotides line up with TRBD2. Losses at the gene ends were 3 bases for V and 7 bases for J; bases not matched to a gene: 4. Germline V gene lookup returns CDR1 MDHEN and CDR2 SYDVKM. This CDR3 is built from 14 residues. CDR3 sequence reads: CASSFRLAGGELFF. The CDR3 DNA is TGTGCCAGCAGTTTTCGTCTAGCGGGCGGGGAGCTGTTTTTT. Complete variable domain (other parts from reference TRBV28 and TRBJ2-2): DVKVTQSSRYLVKRTGEKVFLECVQDMDHENMFWYRQDPGLGLRLIYFSYDVKMKEKGDIPEGYSVSREKKERFSLILESASTNQTSMYLCASSFRLAGGELFFGEGSRLTVL.

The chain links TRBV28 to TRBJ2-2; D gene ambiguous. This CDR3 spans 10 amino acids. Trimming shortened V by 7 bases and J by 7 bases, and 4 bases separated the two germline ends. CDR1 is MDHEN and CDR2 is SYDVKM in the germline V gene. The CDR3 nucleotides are TGTGCCAGCAAAGGCGGGGAGCTGTTTTTT. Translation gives CASKGGELFF.